This T cell receptor beta chain was documented in a study of blood T cell repertoires in COVID-19. This clone was detected once. Some clones are missing from TCRdb's copy, which holds only in-frame ones; the method was immunoSEQ multiplex PCR. This table holds more than 120,000 clones, 87% found once. The material sequenced was peripheral blood. This TCR derives from a man aged 45-60 years who had recovered from COVID-19.

The CDR3 sequence: CASSATGGWADTQYF. The CDR3 region has the DNA TGTGCCAGCAGTGCAACAGGGGGTTGGGCAGATACGCAGTATTTT. The chain is built from TRBV27 and TRBJ2-3; 8 bases map to TRBD1. Germline CDR1 and CDR2: MNHEY and SMNVEV (reference sequence). The V gene end was trimmed by 5 bases and the J gene end by 4 bases; junction bases not matched to a gene: 8. The CDR3 runs 15 residues.